This TCR beta chain was identified during a study of shared clonotypes between healthy human individuals (dated by TCRdb to about 2020). About the investigation overall: The cohort included three men and a couple of women between 18 and 49 years of age. To increase sequencing depth and limit assay-specific biases, TCR repertoire library preparation and sequencing were carried out by different laboratories using diverse techniques. The study deeply sequenced blood TCR repertoires of about 5 healthy adults to estimate repertoire size and the extent of clonotype sharing between individuals. Per donor, leukapheresis produced somewhere between about 0.85 and 8.9 billion PBMCs. For each donor, CD4 naive and CD4 memory were each run on three plates, CD8 naive on two plates, and CD8 memory on one plate. The research as a whole found: Sharing across a few donors was observed for around 4.8% of naive CD4, about 4% of naive CD8, about 2.5% of memory CD4, and roughly 0.4% of memory CD8 clonotypes. Higher generation probabilities were observed for clonotypes shared by all four sorted-subset donors than for non-shared clonotypes. The small number of donors limited the genetic and exposure-history diversity represented. Pairwise subsampling led to the expectation that sequencing depth would affect the degree of clonotype sharing among donors. Only blood was sampled, and tissue TCR repertoires likely differ from those in blood. Naive subsets generally had larger estimated clonotype richness than memory subsets did. Incomplete sequencing was indicated by rarefaction of sorted-subset datasets, despite the large sequencing depth.

Measured from the cysteine to the phenylalanine, the CDR3 is 13 residues long. The kept DNA is CDR3 alone, 39 bases in frame from the first base. CDR1 and CDR2 are drawn from the germline V gene: MDHEN, SYDVKM. V and J are trimmed by 11 bases and 5 bases, and the gene matches miss 8 bases of the junction. Notes on this clone: What this receptor recognizes is not known. Base qualities are not recorded, but no much larger clone differs from it by a single base.

Using the deep immunoSEQ assay, multiplex PCR amplified TCR CDR3 regions from genomic DNA. For each cell subset, the extracted genomic DNA was distributed evenly across all wells of several immunoSEQ 96-well plates, and each plate served as one replicate. For sorted subsets, 150 to 250 ng of genomic DNA, equivalent to some 30,000 T cell genomes, went into each replicate PCR. Purified libraries were measured with a Qubit 3.0 fluorometer, size-checked on a Bioanalyzer 2100, and measured again with the KAPA Library Quantification kit. Every immunoSEQ 96-well plate was sequenced on a dedicated single-read 150-cycle Illumina NextSeq 550 flow cell. Processing in the source paper ran as follows. Because the immunoSEQ output included only junctional sequences and no quality scores, the filtering could not be the same as the filtering used for full-length reads. Sequences were annotated with PyIR, a Python wrapper for IgBLAST v1.9, using IMGT germline references to assign V/J genes and CDR3. Reads were filtered out if the reads had weak V/J assignments (E-value above 1e-6), no CDR3, stop codons, out-of-frame junctions, or ambiguous translated residues. A V3J clonotype was defined by an identical inferred V gene, J gene, and CDR3 amino acid sequence. The percentage overlap between two repertoires was calculated by dividing the number of shared unique clonotypes by the size of the smaller repertoire. Richness of each repertoire was evaluated using RTK rarefaction, the Chao1 estimator, and Recon v2.1 estimates of unobserved clonotypes. For all TCRbeta clonotypes obtained by the gDNA method from four donors, generation probabilities were computed with OLGA. The immuneACCESS repertoire file appears here via TCRdb, limited to in-frame rearrangements. These files lack a portion of the clones; in checked studies, under half of the deficit traces to unresolved V genes, and the cause of the others is not known. Clonal size and the V and J genes are those of that table, whereas D and trimming came from the DNA. The sample yields about 2.2 million clones; around 93% were counted once. Roughly 1.8% of the sample belongs to the ten largest clones.

CD8 naive samples were CD45RO-negative cells positively selected for CCR7, giving a CD45RA+CCR7+ population that excluded TemRA cells. The donors were healthy, HIV-negative adults who had no recently reported acute infections or vaccinations. Every donor was a Caucasian adult residing in Nashville, Tennessee, USA. Blood was obtained by leukapheresis, after which PBMCs were separated by Ficoll-Histopaque density gradient centrifugation and cryopreserved in liquid nitrogen vapor phase. Analytical flow cytometry was used to check the purity and quantity of each magnetically sorted T cell population. Genomic DNA was isolated from every sorted fraction and measured by UV absorbance on a Nanodrop 2000c.

The chain joins TRBV28 to TRBJ2-3, with TRBD1 matching 9 junction bases. Sequencing was carried out using naive CD8+ T cells from PBMCs. The sample's cell subset or site label, in plain terms: CD45RA+CCR7+. This clonotype was sampled from a man aged 18-30 years in good health. Some clones in this sample may be carry-over from other donors' samples. Here is the DNA: TGTGCCGCCCGGGACAGGGTAGGAGATACGCAGTATTTT. Its amino acids are CAARDRVGDTQYF.